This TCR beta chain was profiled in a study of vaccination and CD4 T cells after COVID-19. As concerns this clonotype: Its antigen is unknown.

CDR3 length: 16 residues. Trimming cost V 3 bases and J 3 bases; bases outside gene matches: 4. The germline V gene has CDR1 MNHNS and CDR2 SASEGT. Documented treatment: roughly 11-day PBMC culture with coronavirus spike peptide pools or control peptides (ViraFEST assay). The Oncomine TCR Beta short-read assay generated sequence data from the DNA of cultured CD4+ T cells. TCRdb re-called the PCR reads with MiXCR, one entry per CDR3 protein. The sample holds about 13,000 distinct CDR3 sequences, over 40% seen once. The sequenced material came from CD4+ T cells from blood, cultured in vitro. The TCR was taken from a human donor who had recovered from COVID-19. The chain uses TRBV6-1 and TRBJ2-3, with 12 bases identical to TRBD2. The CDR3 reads CASSELAGGETDTQYF. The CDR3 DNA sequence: TGTGCCAGCAGTGAGCTAGCGGGAGGGGAAACAGATACGCAGTATTTT.